A selection of T cell receptor beta chains follows, all from one sample in a study of blood T cell repertoires in COVID-19. TCRdb's table, derived via immunoSEQ multiplex PCR, lists solely in-frame clones and lacks some. The sample lists fewer than 250,000 clones; 83% were seen once. The specimen was peripheral blood. The receptor source for this set is a woman in her 40s with active or convalescent COVID-19. CDR3s include the opening cysteine and the closing phenylalanine or tryptophan. Fields, in order: clone size, J gene, D gene, V gene, CDR3 DNA, CDR3 protein. D genes are given only for firm matches. For some rows the clone size is stated as once, few or many, or as a class when expanded; others skip it.

size: once
J: TRBJ1-5
D: -
V: TRBV18
DNA: TGTGCCAGCTCGTACAGGGTTGGCAATCAGCCCCAGCATTTT
CDR3: CASSYRVGNQPQHF

size: -
J: TRBJ2-5
D: TRBD2
V: TRBV7-9
DNA: TGTGCCAGCACCTTGGGAGCGGGGGGCTCCGAAGAGACCCAGTACTTC
CDR3: CASTLGAGGSEETQYF

size: -
J: TRBJ2-7
D: -
V: TRBV6-5
DNA: TGTGCCAGCAGAACGCGGGATTGGGGCTACGAGCAGTACTTC
CDR3: CASRTRDWGYEQYF

size: -
J: TRBJ1-2
D: TRBD1
V: TRBV27
DNA: TGTGCCAGCAGTTTATCTGCTAGAGGGACAGCAAAATCAATCTATGGCTACACCTTC
CDR3: CASSLSARGTAKSIYGYTF

size: -
J: TRBJ1-5
D: TRBD1
V: TRBV30
DNA: TGTGCCTGGACCGACAGGGGGCTTAGGTATCAGCCCCAGCATTTT
CDR3: CAWTDRGLRYQPQHF

size: -
J: TRBJ1-4
D: TRBD1
V: TRBV28
DNA: TGTGCCAGCAGCTCGTCCGGGCAGGGGGCAGGAAGGGGTCTACGTCTAAAATTT
CDR3: CASSSSGQGAGRGLRLKF

size: -
J: TRBJ2-2
D: TRBD1
V: TRBV6-6
DNA: TGTGCCAGCAGTTCTTCCGGGACAGGGGCCGGGGAGCTGTTTTTT
CDR3: CASSSSGTGAGELFF

size: -
J: TRBJ1-1
D: TRBD1
V: TRBV18
DNA: TGTGCCAGCTCACCTGGGACAGGGGAGGCGAACACTGAAGCTTTCTTT
CDR3: CASSPGTGEANTEAFF

size: once
J: TRBJ2-7
D: -
V: TRBV5-1
DNA: TGCGCCAGCAGCTTGGAGGTAGGGGAATACGAGCAGTACTTC
CDR3: CASSLEVGEYEQYF

size: -
J: TRBJ2-5
D: TRBD2
V: TRBV7-2
DNA: TGTGCCAGCAGCCTTACTAGCGGGGGGGTCCAAGAGACCCAGTACTTC
CDR3: CASSLTSGGVQETQYF

size: -
J: TRBJ2-5
D: -
V: TRBV6-5
DNA: TGTGCCAGTTTCGGCCAAGAGACCCAGTACTTC
CDR3: CASFGQETQYF

size: -
J: TRBJ2-1
D: TRBD2
V: TRBV4-2
DNA: TGTGCCAGCAGCCAAATAACTAGCGGGTCCCTGGGCGGGGAGCAGTTCTTC
CDR3: CASSQITSGSLGGEQFF

size: -
J: TRBJ1-2
D: -
V: TRBV5-1
DNA: TGCGCCAGCAGCCTCCTTGACAAGAACGCAGGCTACACCTTC
CDR3: CASSLLDKNAGYTF

size: -
J: TRBJ1-2
D: -
V: TRBV19
DNA: TGTGCCAGTAGTATACATACGGAGGGCTACACCTTC
CDR3: CASSIHTEGYTF

size: -
J: TRBJ2-7
D: -
V: TRBV6-1
DNA: TGTGCCAGCAGTTCACAGGTCTCCTACGAGCAGTACTTC
CDR3: CASSSQVSYEQYF

size: -
J: TRBJ1-1
D: TRBD1
V: TRBV12-3/TRBV12-4
DNA: TGTGCCAGCGTACAGGGGGGGAACACTGAAGCTTTCTTT
CDR3: CASVQGGNTEAFF

size: -
J: TRBJ1-5
D: TRBD1
V: TRBV7-8
DNA: TGTGCCAGCAGCTTATCAACCGGACAGGGAGGTAGCAATCAGCCCCAGCATTTT
CDR3: CASSLSTGQGGSNQPQHF

size: -
J: TRBJ1-2
D: -
V: TRBV30
DNA: TGTGCCTGGAGTGTACTGAGTGGCTACACCTTC
CDR3: CAWSVLSGYTF

size: -
J: TRBJ2-2
D: TRBD1
V: TRBV7-8
DNA: TGTGCCAGCAGCCTCAGGGGGCATGCGAACCGGGAGCTGTTTTTT
CDR3: CASSLRGHANRELFF

size: -
J: TRBJ1-3
D: TRBD1
V: TRBV11-2
DNA: TGTGCCAGCAGCTTATTCCCACAGGGGGCAGGAAACACCATATATTTT
CDR3: CASSLFPQGAGNTIYF

size: -
J: TRBJ2-2
D: TRBD2
V: TRBV18
DNA: TGTGCCAGCTCGCCGGGACTAGCGGGGTCGAACACCGGGGAGCTGTTTTTT
CDR3: CASSPGLAGSNTGELFF

size: -
J: TRBJ1-5
D: -
V: TRBV19
DNA: TGTGCCAGTAGTATACCCAGGGCTGGCAATCAGCCCCAGCATTTT
CDR3: CASSIPRAGNQPQHF

size: -
J: TRBJ1-5
D: TRBD1
V: TRBV15
DNA: TGTGCCACCAGCCTGGGACAGGGTAATCAGCCCCAGCATTTT
CDR3: CATSLGQGNQPQHF

size: -
J: TRBJ2-3
D: -
V: TRBV21-1
DNA: TGTGCCAGCAGCATCCCCACAGGGAACACAGATACGCAGTATTTT
CDR3: CASSIPTGNTDTQYF

size: few
J: TRBJ2-7
D: TRBD1
V: TRBV5-5
DNA: TGTGCCAGCAGGCCCGGGACAGTATCCTACGAGCAGTACTTC
CDR3: CASRPGTVSYEQYF

size: -
J: TRBJ1-1
D: -
V: TRBV19
DNA: TGTGCCAGTAGTATAATTTTCAGGGGATCGAACACTGAAGCTTTCTTT
CDR3: CASSIIFRGSNTEAFF

size: -
J: TRBJ1-2
D: -
V: TRBV6-2/TRBV6-3
DNA: TGTGCCAGCAGTTACGGGGGCGCCCCGGGGCTTTATGGCTACACCTTC
CDR3: CASSYGGAPGLYGYTF

size: few
J: TRBJ1-2
D: -
V: TRBV6-5
DNA: TGTGCCAGCAGTTACTCTTTGGGCCACTATGGCTACACCTTC
CDR3: CASSYSLGHYGYTF

size: once
J: TRBJ1-4
D: -
V: TRBV19
DNA: TGTGCCAGTACCTCGGGGAGGGGTGCTAATGAAAAACTGTTTTTT
CDR3: CASTSGRGANEKLFF

size: -
J: TRBJ2-1
D: TRBD2
V: TRBV4-1
DNA: TGCGCCAGCAGCCAAGTACTAGCGGGCAATGAGCAGTTCTTC
CDR3: CASSQVLAGNEQFF

size: -
J: TRBJ2-1
D: TRBD2
V: TRBV7-2
DNA: TGTGCCAGCAGCTTCTCCTTGCTTGGGGGGGCCTACAATGAGCAGTTCTTC
CDR3: CASSFSLLGGAYNEQFF

size: -
J: TRBJ2-3
D: TRBD1
V: TRBV6-2/TRBV6-3
DNA: TGTGCCAGCAGTTACGGGACAGGGGGTCGAGATACGCAGTATTTT
CDR3: CASSYGTGGRDTQYF

size: -
J: TRBJ1-1
D: -
V: TRBV7-3
DNA: TGTGCCAGCAGCCTACAGGAAGTGAACACTGAAGCTTTCTTT
CDR3: CASSLQEVNTEAFF

size: -
J: TRBJ2-5
D: -
V: TRBV9
DNA: TGTGCCAGCAGCCCCCACCGAGGGGGAAATGGGGAGACCCAGTACTTC
CDR3: CASSPHRGGNGETQYF

size: -
J: TRBJ1-6
D: -
V: TRBV30
DNA: TGTGCCTGCCCCCACGGTGGGGGGTTCTCCTATAATTCACCCCTCCACTTT
CDR3: CACPHGGGFSYNSPLHF

size: -
J: TRBJ1-2
D: -
V: TRBV7-9
DNA: TGTGCCAGCAGCTTAGCGGCGGGGAGCTACACCTTC
CDR3: CASSLAAGSYTF

size: -
J: TRBJ2-7
D: TRBD2
V: TRBV9
DNA: TGTGCCAGCAGCTCTGGAGTAGCGGGGGGCCAGAGCTCCTACGAGCAGTACTTC
CDR3: CASSSGVAGGQSSYEQYF

size: -
J: TRBJ1-1
D: TRBD1
V: TRBV29-1
DNA: TGCAGCGTGGGGACAGGGGACGGGACTGAAGCTTTCTTT
CDR3: CSVGTGDGTEAFF

size: -
J: TRBJ1-1
D: -
V: TRBV4-1
DNA: TGCGCCAGCAGCCAGTTAACAGGGTACAATGAAGCTTTCTTT
CDR3: CASSQLTGYNEAFF

size: -
J: TRBJ2-1
D: TRBD2
V: TRBV5-4
DNA: TGTGCCAGCAGCTTGTCGGGGGGGACTTACAATGAGCAGTTCTTC
CDR3: CASSLSGGTYNEQFF

size: -
J: TRBJ1-1
D: TRBD1
V: TRBV5-1
DNA: TGCGCCAGCAGCTTCGACAGGGTCCCAGCTTTCTTT
CDR3: CASSFDRVPAFF

size: -
J: TRBJ2-5
D: -
V: TRBV3-1/TRBV3-2
DNA: TGTGCCAGCAGCTACGGCCTAGCGAAGACCCAGTACTTC
CDR3: CASSYGLAKTQYF

size: once
J: TRBJ1-2
D: TRBD1
V: TRBV7-9
DNA: TGTGCCAGCTCGATAACAGGGGGCGAGGGCCTTGGCTACACCTTC
CDR3: CASSITGGEGLGYTF

size: -
J: TRBJ2-1
D: TRBD2
V: TRBV27
DNA: TGTGCCAGCAGTTTAACCGCCCTAGCGGGATTGCAGTTCTTC
CDR3: CASSLTALAGLQFF

size: -
J: TRBJ1-4
D: TRBD1
V: TRBV6-5
DNA: TGTGCCAGCAGTTACTCATCAGGGGGATGGGAAAAACTGTTTTTT
CDR3: CASSYSSGGWEKLFF

size: -
J: TRBJ2-7
D: -
V: TRBV5-1
DNA: TGCGCCAGCAGCTTGGAATGGAGGGCCGCCAACGAGCAGTACTTC
CDR3: CASSLEWRAANEQYF

size: -
J: TRBJ1-5
D: -
V: TRBV5-8
DNA: TGTGCCAGCACTCTTCAGGGTTATAGCAATCAGCCCCAGCATTTT
CDR3: CASTLQGYSNQPQHF

size: -
J: TRBJ2-2
D: -
V: TRBV30
DNA: TGTGCCTGGAGTATAGGGAGCGGGGAGCTGTTTTTT
CDR3: CAWSIGSGELFF

size: -
J: TRBJ2-7
D: TRBD1
V: TRBV28
DNA: TGTGCCAGCTCCCTTTCCGGGACAGGGGACTACGAGCAGTACTTC
CDR3: CASSLSGTGDYEQYF

size: -
J: TRBJ2-5
D: TRBD1
V: TRBV2
DNA: TGTGCCAGCAGCAACGAACAGGGGGGGACCCAGTACTTC
CDR3: CASSNEQGGTQYF

size: -
J: TRBJ1-4
D: -
V: TRBV15
DNA: TGTGCCACCAGCAGTCCCAGGGGTTTTGAAAAACTGTTTTTT
CDR3: CATSSPRGFEKLFF